This T cell receptor beta chain was profiled in a study of shared clonotypes between healthy human individuals. Produced via immunoSEQ multiplex PCR; TCRdb's table is partial and in-frame only. The table includes around 340,000 clones, more than 60% detected once. CDR3 length equals 14 residues. Germline lookup yields CDR1 SGHAT and CDR2 FQNNGV. Trimming shortened V by 5 bases and J by 4 bases, and 13 bases separated the two germline ends. This rearrangement joins TRBV11-2 to TRBJ2-3; D gene uncertain. The source of this sequence is a man aged 30-40 years in good health. Source material: memory CD4+ T cells sorted from blood. Subset specified: CD45RA-negative fraction. This chain's CDR3 is CASSAVSSSDTQYF. In DNA, the CDR3 is TGTGCCAGCAGCGCGGTTTCAAGTTCAGATACGCAGTATTTT.